These 5 T cell receptor beta chains originate from one sample sequenced in a study of T-cell reconstitution after alpha-beta-depleted transplantation in children. Unique molecular identifiers were used to barcode this TCRbeta library. TCRdb processed the PCR reads anew with MiXCR; each CDR3 protein has one entry. The repertoire holds approximately 230,000 distinct CDR3 sequences, roughly a quarter seen once, with around 4.8% in the top ten. Here the sequenced sample was PBMCs, mostly from graft donor cells, taken 360 days after TCRalphabeta/CD19-depleted stem cell transplant. These receptors came from a female patient aged 2-9 years who had a stem cell transplant for congenital amegakaryocytic thrombocytopenia, so the T cells may come from the graft donor.

The rearrangement joins TRBV15 to TRBJ2-2; 7 nucleotides agree with TRBD1. Trimming took 0 bases from V and 4 from J; bases not matched to a gene: 14. The CDR3 loop spans 19 amino acids. The germline CDR1 and CDR2 sequences are LNHNV and YYDKDF (reference sequence). The CDR3 sequence is CATSRDTFLDRVGTGELFF. In DNA form, the CDR3 reads TGTGCCACCAGCAGAGATACCTTTCTAGACAGGGTGGGCACCGGGGAGCTGTTTTTT.

This clonotype was picked up many times. The rearrangement uses TRBV5-1 and TRBJ2-7; 7 bases line up with TRBD2. The CDR3 loop spans 15 amino acids. The V gene's germline CDR1 is SGHRS and CDR2 YFSETQ. V was pared by 2 bases and J by 0 bases, with 5 bases of the junction left unmatched. CDR3 nucleotides: TGCGCCAGCAGCTTCATAGCTAGCGGCTCCTACGAGCAGTACTTC. It codes for CASSFIASGSYEQYF. Drawing the rest from reference TRBV5-1 and TRBJ2-7, the complete variable domain is KAGVTQTPRYLIKTRGQQVTLSCSPISGHRSVSWYQQTPGQGLQFLFEYFSETQRNKGNFPGRFSGRQFSNSRSEMNVSTLELGDSALYLCASSFIASGSYEQYFGPGTRLTVT.

In this sample, this clonotype turned up a few times. No DNA is shown, since the ends of the CDR3 on it are uncertain; the CDR3 is the one TCRdb lists. This chain connects TRBV7-5 to TRBJ2-3. TRBV7-5 is a listed pseudogene. Both ends counted, the CDR3 spans 15 residues. CDR3 protein: CISVPEDPATDTQYF.

In DNA form, the CDR3 reads TGTGCCAGCAGCAAATTGATTATAAGTAATCAGCCCCAGCATTTT. As protein: CASSKLIISNQPQHF. The genes are TRBV21-1 and TRBJ1-5. TRBV21-1 is assigned pseudogene status. CDR3 length: 15 residues.

The chain combines TRBV6-5 with TRBJ1-2; a possible D gene is TRBD1 (6 bases). The CDR3 consists of 14 residues. Trimming shortened V by 0 bases and J by 6 bases, and 11 bases separated the two germline ends. CDR1 and CDR2 from the germline V gene are MNHEY and SVGAGI. Here the CDR3 DNA reads TGTGCCAGCAGTTACTCCCAGGGGACCGATGGCTACACCTTC. It codes for CASSYSQGTDGYTF.